This paragraph covers one T cell receptor beta chain sequence. Antigen unknown. This entry belongs to a study of cytomegalovirus exposure and HLA in healthy donors. PCR was performed using 60 Vbeta and 13 Jbeta primers. Some clones are missing from TCRdb's copy, which holds only in-frame ones; the method was immunoSEQ multiplex PCR. The table lists about 220,000 clones, just over 75% of them singletons. General study results and limits: Some TCR beta chains (roughly 150 of them) were listed as cytomegalovirus-associated.

Trimming stripped 0 bases from V and 7 bases from J, with 7 bases between. Germline CDR1 GTSNPN, CDR2 SVGIG (reference sequence). This CDR3 comprises 11 residues. This clonotype originated in a man aged 18 to 29 in good health and CMV-seronegative. The chain combines TRBV30 with TRBJ2-7; D gene uncertain. Source material: PBMCs. The CDR3 DNA follows: TGTGCCTGGAGTGTAATACAGGAGCAGTACTTC. It encodes CAWSVIQEQYF.